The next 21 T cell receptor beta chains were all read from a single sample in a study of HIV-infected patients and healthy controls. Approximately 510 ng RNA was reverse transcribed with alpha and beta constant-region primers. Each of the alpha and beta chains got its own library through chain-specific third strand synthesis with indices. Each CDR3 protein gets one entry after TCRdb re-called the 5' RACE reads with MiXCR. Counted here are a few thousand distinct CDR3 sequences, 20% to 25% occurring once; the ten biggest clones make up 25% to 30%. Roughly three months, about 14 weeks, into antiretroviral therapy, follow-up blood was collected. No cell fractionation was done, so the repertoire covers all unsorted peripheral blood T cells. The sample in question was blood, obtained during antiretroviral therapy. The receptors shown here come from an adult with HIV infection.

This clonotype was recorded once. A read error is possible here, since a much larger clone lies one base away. In DNA, the CDR3 is TGTGCCAGTAGTATGGTAGCGGGGGGTATAAATGAGCAGTTCTTC. Translated, it gives CASSMVAGGINEQFF. The chain uses TRBV19 and TRBJ2-1, with TRBD2 matching 10 bases. V shed 3 bases and J 7 bases; nucleotides not matched to a gene: 6. CDR1 LNHDA and CDR2 SQIVND come from the germline V gene (reference sequence). The CDR3 sequence is 15 residues long.

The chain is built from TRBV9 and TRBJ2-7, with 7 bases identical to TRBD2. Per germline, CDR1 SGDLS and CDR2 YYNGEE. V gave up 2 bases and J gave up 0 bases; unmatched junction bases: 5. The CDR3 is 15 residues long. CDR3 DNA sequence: TGTGCCAGCAGCGTGGGGCTAGCGGCCTCCTACGAGCAGTACTTC. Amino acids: CASSVGLAASYEQYF.

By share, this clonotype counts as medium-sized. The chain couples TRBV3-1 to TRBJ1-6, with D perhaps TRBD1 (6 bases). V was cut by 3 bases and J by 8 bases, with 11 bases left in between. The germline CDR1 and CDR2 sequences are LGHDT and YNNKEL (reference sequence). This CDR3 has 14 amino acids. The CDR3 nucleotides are TGTGCCAGCAGCCATGGGCAGGGGTATTCACCCCTCCACTTT. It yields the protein CASSHGQGYSPLHF.

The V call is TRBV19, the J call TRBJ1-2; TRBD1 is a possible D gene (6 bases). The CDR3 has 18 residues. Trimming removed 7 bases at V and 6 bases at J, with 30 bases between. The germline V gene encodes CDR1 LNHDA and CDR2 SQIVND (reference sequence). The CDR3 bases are TGTGCCAGTACTCCCGGGGGGACACCAACGGCCTACGATCATGGCTACACCTTC. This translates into CASTPGGTPTAYDHGYTF. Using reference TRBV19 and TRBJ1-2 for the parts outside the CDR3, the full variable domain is DGGITQSPKYLFRKEGQNVTLSCEQNLNHDAMYWYRQDPGQGLRLIYYSQIVNDFQKGDIAEGYSVSREKKESFPLTVTSAQKNPTAFYLCASTPGGTPTAYDHGYTFGSGTRLTVV.

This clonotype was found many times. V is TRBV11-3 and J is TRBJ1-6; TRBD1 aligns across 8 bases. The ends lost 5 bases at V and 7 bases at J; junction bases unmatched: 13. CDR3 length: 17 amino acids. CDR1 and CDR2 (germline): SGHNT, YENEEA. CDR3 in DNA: TGTGCCAGCAGCCTCCCCGGCACAGGGGGTAGGAATTCACCCCTCCACTTT. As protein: CASSLPGTGGRNSPLHF.

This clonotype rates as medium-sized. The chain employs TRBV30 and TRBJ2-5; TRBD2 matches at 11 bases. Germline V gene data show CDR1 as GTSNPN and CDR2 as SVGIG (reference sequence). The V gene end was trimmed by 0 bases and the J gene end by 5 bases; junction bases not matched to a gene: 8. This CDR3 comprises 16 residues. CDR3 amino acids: CAWSVVAGGRSETQYF. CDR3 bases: TGTGCCTGGAGTGTAGTAGCGGGGGGGCGAAGTGAGACCCAGTACTTC.

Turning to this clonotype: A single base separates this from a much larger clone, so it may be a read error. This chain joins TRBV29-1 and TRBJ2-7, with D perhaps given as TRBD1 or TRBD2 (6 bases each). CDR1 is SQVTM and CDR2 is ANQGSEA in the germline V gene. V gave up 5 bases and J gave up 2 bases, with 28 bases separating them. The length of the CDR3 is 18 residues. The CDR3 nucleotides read TGCAGCGTTCACGACCCCAGCGGGCGGACAGTGGCCCCCTACGAGCAGTACTTC. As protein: CSVHDPSGRTVAPYEQYF.

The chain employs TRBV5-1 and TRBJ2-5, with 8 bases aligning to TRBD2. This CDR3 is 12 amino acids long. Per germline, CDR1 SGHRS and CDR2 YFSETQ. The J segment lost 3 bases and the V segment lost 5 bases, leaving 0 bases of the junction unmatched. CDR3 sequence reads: CASRLAEETQYF. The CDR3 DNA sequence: TGCGCCAGCAGACTAGCGGAAGAGACCCAGTACTTC.

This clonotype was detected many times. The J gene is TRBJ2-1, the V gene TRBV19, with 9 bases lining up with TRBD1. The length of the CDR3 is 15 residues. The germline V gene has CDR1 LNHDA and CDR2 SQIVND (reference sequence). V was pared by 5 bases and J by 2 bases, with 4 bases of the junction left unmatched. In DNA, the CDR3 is TGTGCCAGTAGTGTCGGGACAGGGACCTACAATGAGCAGTTCTTC. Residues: CASSVGTGTYNEQFF.

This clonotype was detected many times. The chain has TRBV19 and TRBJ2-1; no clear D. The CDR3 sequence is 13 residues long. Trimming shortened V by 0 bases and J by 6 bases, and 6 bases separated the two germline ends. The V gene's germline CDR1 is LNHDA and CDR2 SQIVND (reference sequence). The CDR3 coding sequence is TGTGCCAGTAGTATAGATTTCGTCAATGAGCAGTTCTTC. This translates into CASSIDFVNEQFF.

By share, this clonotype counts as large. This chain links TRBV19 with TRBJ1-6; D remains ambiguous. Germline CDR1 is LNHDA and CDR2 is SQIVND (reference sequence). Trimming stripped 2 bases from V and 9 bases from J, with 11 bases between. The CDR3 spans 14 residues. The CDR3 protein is CASSISDFGSPLHF. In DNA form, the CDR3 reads TGTGCCAGTAGTATATCAGATTTCGGTTCACCCCTCCACTTT.

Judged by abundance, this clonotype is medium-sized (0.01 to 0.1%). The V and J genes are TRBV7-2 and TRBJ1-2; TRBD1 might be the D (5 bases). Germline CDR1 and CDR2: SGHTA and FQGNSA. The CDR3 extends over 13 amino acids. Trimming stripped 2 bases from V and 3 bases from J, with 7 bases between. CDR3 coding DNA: TGTGCCAGCAGCTTAAGCAGGGACTATGGCTACACCTTC. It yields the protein CASSLSRDYGYTF.

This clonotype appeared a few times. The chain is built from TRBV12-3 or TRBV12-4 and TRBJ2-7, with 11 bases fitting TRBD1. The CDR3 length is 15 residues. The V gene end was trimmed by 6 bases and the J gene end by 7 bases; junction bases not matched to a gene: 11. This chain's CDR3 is CASSSEDRGLGEQYF. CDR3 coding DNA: TGTGCCAGCAGCTCGGAGGACAGGGGGCTCGGGGAGCAGTACTTC.

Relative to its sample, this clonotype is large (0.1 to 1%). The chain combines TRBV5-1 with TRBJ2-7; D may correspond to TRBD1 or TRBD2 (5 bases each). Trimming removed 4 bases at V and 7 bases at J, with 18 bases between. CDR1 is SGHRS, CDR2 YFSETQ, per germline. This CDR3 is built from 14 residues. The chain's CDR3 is CASSETATPGEQYF. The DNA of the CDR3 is TGCGCCAGCAGCGAGACAGCCACCCCGGGAGAGCAGTACTTC.

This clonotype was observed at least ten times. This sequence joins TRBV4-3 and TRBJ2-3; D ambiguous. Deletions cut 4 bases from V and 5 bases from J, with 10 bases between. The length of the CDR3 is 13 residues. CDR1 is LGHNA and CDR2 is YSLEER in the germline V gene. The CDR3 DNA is TGCGCCAGCAGCCCCGTGAGAGGAGATACGCAGTATTTT. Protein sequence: CASSPVRGDTQYF.

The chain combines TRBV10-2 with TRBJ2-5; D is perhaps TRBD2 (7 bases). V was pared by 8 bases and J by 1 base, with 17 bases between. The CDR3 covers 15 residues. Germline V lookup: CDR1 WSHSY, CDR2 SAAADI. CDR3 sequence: CASAQRGGLQETQYF. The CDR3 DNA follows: TGCGCCAGCGCACAAAGGGGGGGGCTCCAAGAGACCCAGTACTTC.

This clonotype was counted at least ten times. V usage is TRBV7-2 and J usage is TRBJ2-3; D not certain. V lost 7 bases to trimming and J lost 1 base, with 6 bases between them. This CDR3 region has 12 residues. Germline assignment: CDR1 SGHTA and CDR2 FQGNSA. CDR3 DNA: TGTGCCAGCATTCCCGGCACAGATACGCAGTATTTT. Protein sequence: CASIPGTDTQYF.

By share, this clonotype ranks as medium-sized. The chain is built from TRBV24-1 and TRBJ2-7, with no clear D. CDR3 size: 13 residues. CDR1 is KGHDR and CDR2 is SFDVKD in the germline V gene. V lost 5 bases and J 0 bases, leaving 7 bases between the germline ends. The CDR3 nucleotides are TGTGCCACCAGTGGAAGTCCCTCCTACGAGCAGTACTTC. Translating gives CATSGSPSYEQYF.

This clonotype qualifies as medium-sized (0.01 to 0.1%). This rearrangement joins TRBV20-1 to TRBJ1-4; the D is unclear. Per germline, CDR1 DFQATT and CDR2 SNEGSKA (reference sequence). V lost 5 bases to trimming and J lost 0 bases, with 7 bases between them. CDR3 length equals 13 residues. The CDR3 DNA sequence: TGCAGTGCTCTCAGAACAACTAATGAAAAACTGTTTTTT. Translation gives CSALRTTNEKLFF.

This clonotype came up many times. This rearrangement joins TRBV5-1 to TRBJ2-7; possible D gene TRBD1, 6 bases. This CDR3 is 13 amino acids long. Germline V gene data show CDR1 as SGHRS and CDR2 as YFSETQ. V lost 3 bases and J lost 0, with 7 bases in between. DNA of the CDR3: TGCGCCAGCAGCTGGGGGCCCTCCTACGAGCAGTACTTC. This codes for CASSWGPSYEQYF. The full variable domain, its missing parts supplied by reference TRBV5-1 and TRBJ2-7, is KAGVTQTPRYLIKTRGQQVTLSCSPISGHRSVSWYQQTPGQGLQFLFEYFSETQRNKGNFPGRFSGRQFSNSRSEMNVSTLELGDSALYLCASSWGPSYEQYFGPGTRLTVT.

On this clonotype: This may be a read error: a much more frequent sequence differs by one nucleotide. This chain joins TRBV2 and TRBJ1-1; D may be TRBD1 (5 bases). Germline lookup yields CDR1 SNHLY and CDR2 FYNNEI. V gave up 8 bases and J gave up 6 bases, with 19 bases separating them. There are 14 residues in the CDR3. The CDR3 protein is CASVGREMSSEAFF. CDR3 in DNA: TGTGCCAGCGTGGGACGGGAAATGTCGTCTGAAGCTTTCTTT.